This TCR beta chain was observed in a study of Ad26.COV2.S vaccination and SARS-CoV-2 variants (dated by TCRdb to about 2021). For the wider study: Donors in the vaccine arm were drawn from COV1001, a multicentre, randomized, double-blind, placebo-controlled phase I-IIa trial testing Ad26.COV2.S in healthy adults. Ad26.COV2.S was administered intramuscularly at a dose of 5x10^10 or 1x10^11 viral particles, either as one shot or as two shots given 56 days apart. The specificity and breadth of SARS-CoV-2-reactive T cell receptors after Ad26.COV2.S vaccination were assessed by TCRbeta repertoire sequencing. A total of 32 samples were included in the TCR-sequenced set, comprising 19 Ad26.COV2.S vaccine recipients, 5 placebo recipients and 8 SARS-CoV-2 convalescent individuals. Trial participants were randomized into five groups of five: low-dose or high-dose Ad26.COV2.S given once or twice, or placebo on both occasions. Investigators did not know the trial group allocation while performing experiments and assessing outcomes. The paper's findings and limits, for the study overall: The study was not powered to compare responses between vaccine doses or regimens. Compared with placebo recipients, Ad26.COV2.S recipients showed higher spike-specific TCR breadth (P = 0.0014). Substantial breadth of spike-specific CD8+ and CD4+ T cell responses was reported after vaccination. According to the authors, total T cell responses may have been underestimated by the TCR breadth and depth analyses. Vaccine and placebo recipients had comparable non-spike TCR breadth, which fits with the vaccine containing only spike.

TCRbeta CDR3 regions were sequenced with the immunoSEQ Assay. After extraction, genomic DNA underwent amplification by bias-controlled multiplex PCR, followed by high-throughput sequencing. The study's own analysis went as follows. Collapsing and filtering of sequences were performed to quantify the absolute abundance of each unique TCRbeta CDR3 region. T cell fraction was estimated by normalizing TCRbeta template counts to usable DNA, which was measured by amplifying reference genes present in all nucleated cells. Repertoire TCRs were annotated as SARS-CoV-2-specific by exact matching of V gene, CDR3 amino acid sequence and J gene to a known reactive TCR set. The reference SARS-CoV-2 TCR set came from MIRA and was filtered for enrichment in COVID-19-positive ImmuneCODE repertoires, removing public or cross-reactive TCRs. Drawing on the MIRA antigens, annotated TCRs were analysed further at the level of specific ORF or position within ORF. Breadth was defined as annotated unique rearrangements over total unique productive rearrangements; depth was the summed frequency of those rearrangements. Two-sided Wilcoxon rank-sum tests were applied when comparing TCR breadth between groups. Entries here come from immuneACCESS through TCRdb and include only in-frame sequences with V and J called. Some clones fail to appear in such tables; in the studies checked, an unresolved V gene covers under half of the shortfall, and the cause of the remainder is unknown. For V, J and clone size, that table is used; D and trimming come from the DNA. In all, the sample holds about 680,000 clones, and around 90% of those were seen once. About 1.5% of the sample is held by the ten biggest clonotypes.

This clone came up once. The specificity of this receptor is unknown. No base qualities exist here, and no much larger clone lies one base off it. CDR1 and CDR2, looked up from the germline V gene (reference sequence), are SGHNT and YYREEE. V drops 5 bases and J drops 0 bases, leaving 17 bases in between. Including cysteine and phenylalanine, the CDR3 has 17 amino acids. The kept DNA is CDR3 alone, 51 bases in frame from the first base. This specimen's treatment or condition label, interpreted: around 19 received Ad26.COV2.S at low or high dose, single or two shots; roughly 5 received placebo; per-sample allocation not given. Repertoires of vaccine and placebo recipients were sequenced from samples collected on day 63 after the first injection. In Cohort 1b, about 25 adults aged 18-55 years were enrolled at a single site in Boston, USA, between 29 July and 7 August 2020. Ad26.COV2.S consisted of a replication-incompetent adenovirus type 26 vector by which a prefusion-stabilized SARS-CoV-2 spike protein from the original Wuhan strain was expressed.

The clonotype originates from a person aged 18-60 years who received the Ad26.COV2.S COVID-19 vaccine or a placebo. Here the chain combines TRBV5-4 and TRBJ2-2; possibly the D gene is TRBD2, per 6 matching bases. The material was peripheral blood, obtained in a trial of Ad26.COV2.S vaccine versus placebo. The CDR3 region has the sequence CASSPLPPSANTGELFF. The DNA sequence follows: TGTGCCAGCAGTCCCCTGCCACCTAGCGCGAACACCGGGGAGCTGTTTTTT.